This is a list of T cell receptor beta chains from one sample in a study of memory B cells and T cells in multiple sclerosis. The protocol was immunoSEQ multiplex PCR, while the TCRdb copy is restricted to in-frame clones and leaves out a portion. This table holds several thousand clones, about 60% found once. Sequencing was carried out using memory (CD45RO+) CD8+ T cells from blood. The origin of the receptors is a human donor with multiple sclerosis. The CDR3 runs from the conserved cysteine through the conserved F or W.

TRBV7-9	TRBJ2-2	CASSPPGGEVGDTGELFF
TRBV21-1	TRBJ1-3	CASTDRVRNTIYF
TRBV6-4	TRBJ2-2	CASSDGAAGELFF
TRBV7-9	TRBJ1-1	CASSPLAGYTEAFF
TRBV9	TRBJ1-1	CASSARPRGEAFF
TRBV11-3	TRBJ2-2	CASSDRTGTNTGELFF
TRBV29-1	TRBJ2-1	CSVASGDNNEQFF
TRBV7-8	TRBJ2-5	CASSETRGEGKTQYF
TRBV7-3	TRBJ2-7	CASSLTWGGASEQYF
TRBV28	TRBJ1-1	CASSLIQRNTEAFF
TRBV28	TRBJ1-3	CASSPGPGVLLLSGNTIYF
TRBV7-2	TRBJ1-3	CASSSPNRVSGNTIYF
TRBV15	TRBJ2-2	CATSRDQENGELFF
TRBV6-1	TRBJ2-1	CASSAFRDISYNEQFF
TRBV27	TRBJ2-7	CASSEEGAGGEQYF
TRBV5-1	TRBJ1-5	CASSLNSFSNQPQHF
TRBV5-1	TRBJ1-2	CASSLAGQPVYGYTF
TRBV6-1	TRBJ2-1	CASSEWLAGYNEQFF
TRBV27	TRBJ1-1	CASRIGTALKIF
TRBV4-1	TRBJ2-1	CASSQEELYNEQFF
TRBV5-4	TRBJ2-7	CASSLAGAALNEQYF
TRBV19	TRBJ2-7	CASSVLSTRGDEQYF
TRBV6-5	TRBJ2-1	CASSYGAHNEQFF
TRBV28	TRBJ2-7	CASTLRDGTRAHEQYF
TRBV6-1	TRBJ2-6	CASRAGASGANVLTF
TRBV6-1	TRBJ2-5	CATNLQGNQETQYF
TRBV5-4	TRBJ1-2	CASSFGQGSYGYTF
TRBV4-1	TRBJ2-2	CASSHVTGELFF
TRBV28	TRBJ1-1	CASSLLLSVNTEAFF
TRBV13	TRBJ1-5	CASSENYALNQPQHF
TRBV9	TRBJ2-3	CASSALAGARLVTDTQYF
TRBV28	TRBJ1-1	CASTPYGGTTEAFF
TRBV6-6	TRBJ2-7	CASSYPGQGSYEQYF
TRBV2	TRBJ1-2	CASSGTGGWGYTF
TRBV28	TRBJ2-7	CASSRLDREGEQYF
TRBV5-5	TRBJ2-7	CASNDRGSYEQYF
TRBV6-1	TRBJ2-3	CASMDRQPSTDTQYF